Listed below are T cell receptor beta chains from one sample, sequenced in a study of cytomegalovirus exposure and HLA in healthy donors. This table comes from immunoSEQ multiplex PCR, and its TCRdb copy is limited to in-frame clones, with some not included. The data show fewer than 150,000 clones, roughly 76% seen once. The sequenced material came from PBMCs. The origin of the receptors is a man aged 18 to 30 in good health and CMV-seronegative. CDR3s include the opening cysteine and the closing phenylalanine or tryptophan. Fields, in order: D gene, clone size, V gene, J gene, CDR3 DNA, CDR3 protein. D genes are given only for firm matches. The listing skips clone size in some rows; elsewhere it reads once, few, many or a size class.

>-|-|TRBV13|TRBJ1-1
TGTGCCAGCAGCTTAGTACCTTTTGGAACAGCGAACACTGAAGCTTTCTTT
CASSLVPFGTANTEAFF
>-|-|TRBV30|TRBJ1-2
TGTGCCTGGACTCCGTCCGTCTATGGCTACACCTTC
CAWTPSVYGYTF
>TRBD1|-|TRBV7-8|TRBJ2-5
TGTGCCAGCAGCTTAGCCATACAGGGGTTTTGGGAGACCCAGTACTTC
CASSLAIQGFWETQYF
>-|-|TRBV13|TRBJ2-7
TGTGCCAGCAGCTTATATCCAGGGGAGCACTACGAGCAGTACTTC
CASSLYPGEHYEQYF
>TRBD2|-|TRBV11-3|TRBJ2-2
TGTGCCAGCAGCAATAGCGGGGGAGGGACCGGGGAGCTGTTTTTT
CASSNSGGGTGELFF
>TRBD1|-|TRBV6-1|TRBJ2-7
TGTGCCAGCAGTGAAGGCCTGGGACAGGTAATGTACGAGCAGTACTTC
CASSEGLGQVMYEQYF
>-|-|TRBV28|TRBJ1-1
TGTGCCAGCAGTTTATTCCGACAGGTCGGGACTGAAGCTTTCTTT
CASSLFRQVGTEAFF
>-|-|TRBV9|TRBJ2-7
TGTGCCAGCAGCGTACAGGGGCGGGACGAGCAGTACTTC
CASSVQGRDEQYF
>TRBD2|-|TRBV28|TRBJ2-7
TGTGCCAGCAAGGAGACTAGCGGTACCTACGAGCAGTACTTC
CASKETSGTYEQYF
>-|-|TRBV18|TRBJ1-3
TGTGCCAGCTCACCACGGAGCTTGGGGGCCGGAAACACCATATATTTT
CASSPRSLGAGNTIYF
>-|once|TRBV19|TRBJ2-1
TGTGCCAGTAGTATCCCCCAGGGAACCCCCAAAGAGCAGTTCTTC
CASSIPQGTPKEQFF
>TRBD2|-|TRBV5-1|TRBJ2-3
TGCGCCAGCTCACTAGCGGGGGACACAGATACGCAGTATTTT
CASSLAGDTDTQYF
>-|-|TRBV11-2|TRBJ2-2
TGTGCCAGCAGCTTAGACAGCGACACCGGGGAGCTGTTTTTT
CASSLDSDTGELFF
>-|-|TRBV10-1|TRBJ2-3
TGCGCCAGCAGTGAGCAGGGGTCCATCAGCACGCAGTATTTT
CASSEQGSISTQYF
>-|-|TRBV5-4|TRBJ2-1
TGTGCCAGCAGCCCTAACAGGGCCTACAATGAGCAGTTCTTC
CASSPNRAYNEQFF
>TRBD2|-|TRBV4-1|TRBJ2-1
TGCGCCAGCAGACATCTTATGGGGAGGGCCTTTTCCTACAATGAGCAGTTCTTC
CASRHLMGRAFSYNEQFF
>-|-|TRBV7-3|TRBJ1-2
TGTGCCAGCAGCGCAAACACAGGGTCCCTCTATGGCTACACCTTC
CASSANTGSLYGYTF
>TRBD1|-|TRBV28|TRBJ1-1
TGTGCCAGCAGGACCTCCGGGACAGGGAGCACTGAAGCTTTCTTT
CASRTSGTGSTEAFF
>-|few|TRBV19|TRBJ1-5
TGTGCCACTGCCTACGGTCCAGACAATAGCAATCAGCCCCAGCATTTT
CATAYGPDNSNQPQHF
>-|-|TRBV29-1|TRBJ1-1
TGCAGCGCACAGGGTATCGGCACTGAAGCTTTCTTT
CSAQGIGTEAFF
>TRBD2|once|TRBV5-1|TRBJ2-7
TGCGCCAGCGGAGCGGGAGTCTCCTACGAGCAGTACTTC
CASGAGVSYEQYF
>-|-|TRBV6-7|TRBJ2-7
TGTGCCAGCAGTTACCCTACAGGGATCCACGAGCAGTACTTC
CASSYPTGIHEQYF
>-|-|TRBV10-1|TRBJ2-7
TGCGCCAGCAGTGAGATGGGCGGAGGCGAGCAGTACTTC
CASSEMGGGEQYF
>-|-|TRBV6-5|TRBJ1-2
TGTGCCAGCAGCCCCCTTCAAGGAGGGGCGCTGGGCTACACCTTC
CASSPLQGGALGYTF
>-|once|TRBV28|TRBJ2-3
TGTGCCAGCAGTTGGGACCCACGGGGGTCAGATACGCAGTATTTT
CASSWDPRGSDTQYF
>-|-|TRBV29-1|TRBJ1-2
TGCAGCGTTTGGGGCAGCTCCTATGGCTACACCTTC
CSVWGSSYGYTF
>-|-|TRBV30|TRBJ2-1
TGTGCCTGGAGCGGGAGTAGCTCCTACAATGAGCAGTTCTTC
CAWSGSSSYNEQFF
>-|-|TRBV7-7|TRBJ2-7
TGTGCCAGCAGCTTGGGGACACACTACGAGCAGTACTTC
CASSLGTHYEQYF